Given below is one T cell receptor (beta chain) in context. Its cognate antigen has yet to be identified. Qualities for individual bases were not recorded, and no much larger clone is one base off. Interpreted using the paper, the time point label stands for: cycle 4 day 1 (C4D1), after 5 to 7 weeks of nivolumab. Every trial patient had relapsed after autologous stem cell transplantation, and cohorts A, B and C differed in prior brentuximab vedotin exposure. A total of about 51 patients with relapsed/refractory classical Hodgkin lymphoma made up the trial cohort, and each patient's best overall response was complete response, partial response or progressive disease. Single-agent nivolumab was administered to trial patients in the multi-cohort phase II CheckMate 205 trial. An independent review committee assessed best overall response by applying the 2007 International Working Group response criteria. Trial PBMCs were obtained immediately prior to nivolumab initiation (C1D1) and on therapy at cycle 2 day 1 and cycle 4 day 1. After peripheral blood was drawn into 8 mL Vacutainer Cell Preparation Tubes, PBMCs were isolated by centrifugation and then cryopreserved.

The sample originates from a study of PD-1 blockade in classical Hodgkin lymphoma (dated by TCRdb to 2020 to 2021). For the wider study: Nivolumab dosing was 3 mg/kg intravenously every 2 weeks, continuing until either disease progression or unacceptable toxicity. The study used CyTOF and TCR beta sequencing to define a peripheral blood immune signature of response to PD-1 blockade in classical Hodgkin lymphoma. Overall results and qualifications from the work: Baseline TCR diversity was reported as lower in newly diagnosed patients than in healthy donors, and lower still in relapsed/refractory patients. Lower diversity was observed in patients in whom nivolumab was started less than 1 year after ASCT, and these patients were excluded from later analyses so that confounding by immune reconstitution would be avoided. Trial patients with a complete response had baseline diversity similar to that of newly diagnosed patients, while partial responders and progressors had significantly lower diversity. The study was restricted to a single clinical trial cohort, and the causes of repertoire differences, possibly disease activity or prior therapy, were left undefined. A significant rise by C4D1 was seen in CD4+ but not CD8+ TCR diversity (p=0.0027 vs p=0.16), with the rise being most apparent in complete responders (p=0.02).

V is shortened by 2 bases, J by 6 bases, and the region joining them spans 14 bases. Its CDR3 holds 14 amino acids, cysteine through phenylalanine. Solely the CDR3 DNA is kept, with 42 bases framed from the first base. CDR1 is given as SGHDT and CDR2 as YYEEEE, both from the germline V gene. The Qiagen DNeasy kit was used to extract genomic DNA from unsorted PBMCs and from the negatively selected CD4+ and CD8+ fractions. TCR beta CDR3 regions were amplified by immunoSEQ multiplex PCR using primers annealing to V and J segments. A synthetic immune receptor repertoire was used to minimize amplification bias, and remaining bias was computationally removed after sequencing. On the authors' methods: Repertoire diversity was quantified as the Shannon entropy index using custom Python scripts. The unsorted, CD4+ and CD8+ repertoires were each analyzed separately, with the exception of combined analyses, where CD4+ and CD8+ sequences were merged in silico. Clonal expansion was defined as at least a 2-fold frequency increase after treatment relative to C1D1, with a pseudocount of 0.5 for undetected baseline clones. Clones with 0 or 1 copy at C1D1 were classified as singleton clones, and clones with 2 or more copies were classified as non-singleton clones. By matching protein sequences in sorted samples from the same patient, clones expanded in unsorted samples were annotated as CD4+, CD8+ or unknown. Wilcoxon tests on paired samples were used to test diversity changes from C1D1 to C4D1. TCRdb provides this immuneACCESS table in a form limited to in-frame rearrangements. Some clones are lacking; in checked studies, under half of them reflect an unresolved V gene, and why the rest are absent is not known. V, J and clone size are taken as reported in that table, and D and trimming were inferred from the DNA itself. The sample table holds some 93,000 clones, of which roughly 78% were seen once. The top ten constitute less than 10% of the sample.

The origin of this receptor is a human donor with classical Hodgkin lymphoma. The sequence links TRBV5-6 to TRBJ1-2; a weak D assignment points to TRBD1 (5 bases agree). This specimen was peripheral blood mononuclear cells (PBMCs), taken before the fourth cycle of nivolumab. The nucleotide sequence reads TGTGCCAGCAGCTTTGGCAGGGCCTGGGATGGCTACACCTTC. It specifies CASSFGRAWDGYTF. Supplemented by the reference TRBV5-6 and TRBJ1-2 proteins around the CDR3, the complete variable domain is DAGVTQSPTHLIKTRGQQVTLRCSPKSGHDTVSWYQQALGQGPQFIFQYYEEEERQRGNFPDRFSGHQFPNYSSELNVNALLLGDSALYLCASSFGRAWDGYTFGSGTRLTVV.